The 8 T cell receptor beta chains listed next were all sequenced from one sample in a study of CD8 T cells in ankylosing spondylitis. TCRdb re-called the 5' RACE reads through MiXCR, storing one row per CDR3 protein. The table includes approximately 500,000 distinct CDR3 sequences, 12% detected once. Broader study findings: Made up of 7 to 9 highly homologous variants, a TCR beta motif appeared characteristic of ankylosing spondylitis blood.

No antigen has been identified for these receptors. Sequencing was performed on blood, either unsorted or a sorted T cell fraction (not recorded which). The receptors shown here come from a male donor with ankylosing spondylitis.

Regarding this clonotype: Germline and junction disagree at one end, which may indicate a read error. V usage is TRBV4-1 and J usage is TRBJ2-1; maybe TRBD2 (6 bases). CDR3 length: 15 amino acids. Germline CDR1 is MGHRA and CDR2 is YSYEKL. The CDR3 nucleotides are TGCGCCAGCAACCAAGATTGGGGGACTTCCAATGAGCAGTTCTTC. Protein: CASNQDWGTSNEQFF.

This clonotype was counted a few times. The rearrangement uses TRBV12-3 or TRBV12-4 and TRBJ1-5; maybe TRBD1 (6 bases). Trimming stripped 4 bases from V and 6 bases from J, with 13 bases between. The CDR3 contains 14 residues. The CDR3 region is CASSSGGPSQPQHF. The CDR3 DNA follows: TGTGCCAGCAGTTCCGGGGGCCCAAGTCAGCCCCAGCATTTT.

The CDR3 is CASSFRAGDLDTEAFF. The CDR3 region has the DNA TGTGCCAGCAGCTTTAGGGCAGGGGACCTGGACACTGAAGCTTTCTTT. This rearrangement joins TRBV5-6 to TRBJ1-1, with D possibly TRBD1 on 6 matching bases. The CDR3 extends over 16 amino acids. The germline V and J ends were trimmed by 2 bases and 3 bases, with 17 bases remaining between them. The germline gives CDR1 SGHDT, CDR2 YYEEEE.

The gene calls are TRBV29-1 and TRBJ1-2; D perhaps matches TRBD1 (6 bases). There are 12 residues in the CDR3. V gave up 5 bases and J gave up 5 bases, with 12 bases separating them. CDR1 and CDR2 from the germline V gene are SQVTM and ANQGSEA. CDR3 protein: CSVNQQGYGYTF. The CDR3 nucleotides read TGCAGCGTTAACCAACAGGGATATGGCTACACCTTC.

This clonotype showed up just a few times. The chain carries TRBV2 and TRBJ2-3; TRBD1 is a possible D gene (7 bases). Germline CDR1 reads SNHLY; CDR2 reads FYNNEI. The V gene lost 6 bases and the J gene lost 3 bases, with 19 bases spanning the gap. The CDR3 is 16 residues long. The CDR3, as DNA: TGTGCCAGCAGCCAAGAGGAGGGGGCAATGACAGATACGCAGTATTTT. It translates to CASSQEEGAMTDTQYF.

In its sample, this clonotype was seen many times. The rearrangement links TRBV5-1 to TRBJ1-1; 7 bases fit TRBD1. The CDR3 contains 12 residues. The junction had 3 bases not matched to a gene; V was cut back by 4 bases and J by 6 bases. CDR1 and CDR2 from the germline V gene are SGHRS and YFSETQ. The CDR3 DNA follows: TGCGCCAGCAGCATCGGACAGGCTGAAGCTTTCTTT. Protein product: CASSIGQAEAFF.

The CDR3 here is CASGRSGLAVYNEQFF. The CDR3 coding sequence is TGCGCCAGCGGGCGATCGGGACTAGCGGTTTACAATGAGCAGTTCTTC. The chain couples TRBV5-1 to TRBJ2-1; TRBD2 aligns across 11 bases. From germline, CDR1 is SGHRS and CDR2 YFSETQ. V lost 7 bases to trimming and J lost 4 bases; unmatched junction nucleotides: 10. The CDR3 sequence is 16 residues long.

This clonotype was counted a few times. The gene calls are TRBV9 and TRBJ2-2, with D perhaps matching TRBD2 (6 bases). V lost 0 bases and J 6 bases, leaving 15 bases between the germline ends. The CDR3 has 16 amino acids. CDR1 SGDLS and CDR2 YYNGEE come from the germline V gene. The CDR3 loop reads CASSVGGTPRAGELFF. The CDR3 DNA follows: TGTGCCAGCAGCGTAGGAGGGACTCCGAGGGCCGGGGAGCTGTTTTTT.